Presented here are 4 T cell receptor beta chains from one specimen sequenced in a study of patients and donors after allogeneic stem cell transplantation (TCRdb year 2020). Library generation was performed with RT-PCR. The run used a NextSeq 550. Clones were called with MiXCR by TCRdb after fastp trimmed the public reads at Q25, and only in-frame beta chains were retained. Rows with one shared CDR3 protein collapse into an entry with the most common genes and DNA. In all, the sample holds hundreds of thousands of distinct CDR3 sequences, and more than 15% of those were seen once. Just over 7% of the sample rests with the top ten. Sequencing was carried out using blood, either unsorted or a sorted T cell fraction (not recorded which). These receptor sequences come from a human donor who was either an allogeneic HSCT recipient or a stem cell or donor lymphocyte infusion donor (not recorded which). It is not recorded whose cells these are; they may come from a transplant donor.

V usage is TRBV19 and J usage is TRBJ2-6; the D call may be TRBD1 or TRBD2 (5 bases each). CDR1 is LNHDA and CDR2 is SQIVND in the germline V gene (reference sequence). The CDR3 is 19 residues long. Trimming took off 1 base at V and 0 bases at J, with 16 bases between the two ends. CDR3 sequence (DNA): TGTGCCAGTAGTATAGTAGCAAGCGGACACCTCTCTGGGGCCAACGTCCTGACTTTC. It yields the protein CASSIVASGHLSGANVLTF.

This chain uses TRBV20-1 with TRBJ2-2, with 10 bases lining up with TRBD2. CDR1 is DFQATT, CDR2 SNEGSKA, per germline (reference sequence). The J segment lost 0 bases and the V segment lost 3 bases, leaving 1 base of the junction unmatched. This CDR3 region has 15 residues. CDR3 in DNA: TGCAGTGCTAGTAGCGGGAGGACGAACACCGGGGAGCTGTTTTTT. Its translation is CSASSGRTNTGELFF.

The V call is TRBV27, the J call TRBJ1-2; D gene ambiguous. Trimming stripped 2 bases from V and 7 bases from J, with 11 bases between. The CDR3 has 13 amino acids. CDR1 is MNHEY, CDR2 SMNVEV, per germline (reference sequence). The CDR3 loop reads CASSLNHLFGYTF. The CDR3 DNA reads TGTGCCAGCAGTTTAAACCACCTATTTGGCTACACCTTC.

This clonotype was observed many times. The genes are TRBV29-1 and TRBJ2-6; TRBD2 might be the D (6 bases). The CDR3 has 16 amino acids. CDR1 and CDR2 (germline): SQVTM, ANQGSEA. Between the trimmed V and J ends, which lost 4 bases and 0 bases, there was a span of 13 bases. The DNA of the CDR3 is TGCAGCGTTGTTTATCGGGGGACCTCTGGGGCCAACGTCCTGACTTTC. It yields the protein CSVVYRGTSGANVLTF.